In its sample, the clone carrying this TCR beta chain was seen once. Antigen unknown. The data belong to a study of Ad26.COV2.S vaccination and SARS-CoV-2 variants. Study-wide context: Enrolled in COV1001, the donor was in the Ad26.COV2.S trial arm, which received the vaccine. Once, or twice with 56 days between doses, Ad26.COV2.S was given intramuscularly.

With 0 bases removed from V and 3 bases from J, the gap between germline ends came to 11 bases. Germline V gene data show CDR1 as SGHVS and CDR2 as FNYEAQ. The CDR3 is made up of 15 amino acids. Study conclusions and caveats: Those who received the vaccine showed greater spike-specific TCR breadth than those given placebo.

The method was immunoSEQ multiplex PCR; TCRdb's version includes in-frame clones alone and lacks a portion of them. The data show roughly 450,000 clones, with 80% to 95% seen just once and 10% to 15% held by the top ten. The treatment denotes: some 20 received Ad26.COV2.S at low or high dose, single or two shots; 5 received placebo; per-sample allocation not given. Specimen acquisition occurred on day 63 following the initial vaccine or placebo injection. What was given as vaccine was an Ad26 vector encoding Wuhan-strain SARS-CoV-2 spike. The receptor's source is a person between 18 and 65 years old who received the Ad26.COV2.S COVID-19 vaccine or a placebo. V usage is TRBV7-6 and J usage is TRBJ1-2; D is unclear. The input for sequencing was peripheral blood, taken in a trial of Ad26.COV2.S vaccine versus placebo. In nucleotides, the CDR3 is TGTGCCAGCAGCTTAGCTCCAGTGACCGACTATGGCTACACCTTC. Translating gives CASSLAPVTDYGYTF.